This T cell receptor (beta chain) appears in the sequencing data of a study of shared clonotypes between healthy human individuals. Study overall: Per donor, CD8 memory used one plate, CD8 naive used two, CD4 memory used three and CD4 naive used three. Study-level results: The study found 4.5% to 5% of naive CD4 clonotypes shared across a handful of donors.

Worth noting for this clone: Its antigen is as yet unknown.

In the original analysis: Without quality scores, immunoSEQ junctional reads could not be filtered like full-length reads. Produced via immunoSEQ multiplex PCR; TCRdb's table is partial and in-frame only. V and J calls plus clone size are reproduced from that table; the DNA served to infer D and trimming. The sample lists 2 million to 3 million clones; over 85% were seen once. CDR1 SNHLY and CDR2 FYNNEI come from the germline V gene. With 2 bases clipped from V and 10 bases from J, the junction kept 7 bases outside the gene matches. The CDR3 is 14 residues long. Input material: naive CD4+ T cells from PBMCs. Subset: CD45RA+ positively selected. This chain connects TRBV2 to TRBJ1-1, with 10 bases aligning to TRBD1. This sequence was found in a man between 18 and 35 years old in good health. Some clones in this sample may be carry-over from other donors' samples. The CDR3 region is CASSEMGQGLGAFF. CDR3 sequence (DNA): TGTGCCAGCAGTGAAATGGGACAGGGGTTGGGAGCTTTCTTT.